The 18 T cell receptor beta chains below all came from one sample that was sequenced in a study of blood T cell repertoires in COVID-19. Profiled with immunoSEQ multiplex PCR; TCRdb holds only in-frame clones, not every one. The table lists about 130,000 clones, around 81% of them singletons. The sample was peripheral blood. These TCRs come from a man in his sixties with acute or convalescent COVID-19.

The table lists this clone with a few counts. The chain couples TRBV27 to TRBJ1-1, with no clear D. The V gene's germline CDR1 is MNHEY and CDR2 SMNVEV (reference sequence). Trimming took off 4 bases at V and 2 bases at J, with 8 bases between the two ends. This CDR3 comprises 13 residues. The CDR3 here is CASSSQRNTEAFF. The CDR3 nucleotides are TGTGCCAGCAGTTCGCAGCGTAACACTGAAGCTTTCTTT.

The V gene is TRBV11-2, the J gene TRBJ1-3, with D uncertain. Germline values: CDR1 SGHAT, CDR2 FQNNGV. Trimming stripped 5 bases from V and 4 bases from J, with 9 bases between. There are 13 residues in the CDR3. The CDR3 nucleotides are TGTGCCAGCAGCCCCCCGGTCGGAAACACCATATATTTT. Amino acid sequence: CASSPPVGNTIYF.

The V and J genes are TRBV19 and TRBJ1-1; the match to TRBD1 covers 7 bases. The CDR3 covers 12 residues. V lost 3 bases and J lost 8; bases outside the gene matches: 3. CDR1 is LNHDA and CDR2 is SQIVND in the germline V gene (reference sequence). Here the CDR3 reads CASSIPTGEAFF. The DNA of the CDR3 is TGTGCCAGTAGTATCCCGACAGGGGAAGCTTTCTTT.

The V call is TRBV24-1, the J call TRBJ2-1; 7 positions match TRBD1. This CDR3 comprises 13 residues. The germline V gene encodes CDR1 KGHDR and CDR2 SFDVKD. Germline trimming cut 7 bases from V and 1 base from J; bases unmatched to any gene: 0. The CDR3 loop reads CATRQGSYNEQFF. For the CDR3, the DNA is TGTGCCACCAGACAGGGGTCCTACAATGAGCAGTTCTTC.

The V and J genes are TRBV5-1 and TRBJ2-3; D gene uncertain. V dropped 0 bases and J dropped 4 bases, with 12 bases sitting between them. Germline V gene lookup returns CDR1 SGHRS and CDR2 YFSETQ. This CDR3 region has 15 residues. CDR3 region: CASSLALGWADTQYF. Here the CDR3 DNA reads TGCGCCAGCAGCTTGGCACTCGGGTGGGCAGATACGCAGTATTTT.

The chain couples TRBV28 to TRBJ1-2; TRBD1 is a possible D gene (6 bases). CDR3 length: 15 amino acids. CDR1 and CDR2 (germline): MDHEN, SYDVKM. Trimming removed 6 bases at V and 8 bases at J, with 22 bases between. CDR3 sequence (DNA): TGTGCCAGCAGCCCCCAGGACAGAAAGGCGTTGGGCTACACCTTC. Encoded protein: CASSPQDRKALGYTF.

The rearrangement links TRBV6-6 to TRBJ1-2; D not certain. Germline V lookup: CDR1 MNHNY, CDR2 SVGAGI (reference sequence). This CDR3 is 15 amino acids long. Trimming stripped 0 bases from V and 3 bases from J, with 11 bases between. The CDR3 reads CASSYSRVNHYGYTF. CDR3 nucleotides: TGTGCCAGCAGTTACTCCCGGGTTAACCACTATGGCTACACCTTC.

The chain employs TRBV2 and TRBJ1-4, with 9 nucleotides matching TRBD1. The germline CDR1 and CDR2 sequences are SNHLY and FYNNEI. Losses at the gene ends were 6 bases for V and 6 bases for J; bases not matched to a gene: 5. This CDR3 has 14 residues. The CDR3 reads CASRVQGADEKLFF. CDR3 DNA sequence: TGTGCCAGCAGAGTACAGGGGGCCGATGAAAAACTGTTTTTT. Drawing the rest from reference TRBV2 and TRBJ1-4, the complete variable domain is EPEVTQTPSHQVTQMGQEVILRCVPISNHLYFYWYRQILGQKVEFLVSFYNNEISEKSEIFDDQFSVERPDGSNFTLKIRSTKLEDSAMYFCASRVQGADEKLFFGSGTQLSVL.

The chain is built from TRBV24-1 and TRBJ1-1; TRBD1 might be the D (6 bases). Germline CDR1 is KGHDR and CDR2 is SFDVKD. V was pared by 2 bases and J by 4 bases, with 16 bases between. The CDR3 contains 16 residues. The DNA of the CDR3 is TGTGCCACCAGTGATTATGGAAGGGGGGGGAGCACTGAAGCTTTCTTT. It specifies CATSDYGRGGSTEAFF.

This sequence joins TRBV27 and TRBJ2-3; D is unresolved. Germline lookup yields CDR1 MNHEY and CDR2 SMNVEV (reference sequence). The germline V and J ends were trimmed by 7 bases and 0 bases, with 14 bases remaining between them. The CDR3 is 15 residues long. This chain's CDR3 is CASNSPLSSTDTQYF. DNA for the CDR3: TGTGCCAGCAACTCTCCCCTCTCTAGCACAGATACGCAGTATTTT.

The V and J genes are TRBV6-2 or TRBV6-3 and TRBJ2-3; 7 bases line up with TRBD2. From germline, CDR1 is MNHEY and CDR2 SVGEGT. The length of the CDR3 is 15 residues. The J segment lost 2 bases and the V segment lost 2 bases, leaving 4 bases of the junction unmatched. The CDR3 bases are TGTGCCAGCAGTTACGGAGCGGGGCCCACAGATACGCAGTATTTT. Protein product: CASSYGAGPTDTQYF.

This chain joins TRBV9 and TRBJ1-1, with TRBD1 as a possible D gene (5 bases). The CDR3 consists of 15 residues. V lost 3 bases to trimming and J lost 8 bases, with 20 bases between them. The germline V gene encodes CDR1 SGDLS and CDR2 YYNGEE. The CDR3 sequence is CASSAAGFLGKEAFF. CDR3 nucleotide sequence: TGTGCCAGCAGCGCCGCAGGGTTCTTGGGTAAGGAAGCTTTCTTT.

The sample holds a few counts of this clone. The chain carries TRBV2 and TRBJ2-7; 7 bases line up with TRBD2. Trimming took 7 bases from V and 2 from J; bases not matched to a gene: 5. This CDR3 is 13 amino acids long. Germline CDR1 and CDR2: SNHLY and FYNNEI. DNA for the CDR3: TGTGCCAGCACACCAGGGAGGGCCTACGAGCAGTACTTC. Residues: CASTPGRAYEQYF.

The chain joins TRBV6-6 to TRBJ2-7, with 8 bases aligning to TRBD1. CDR3 length: 16 residues. The V gene end was trimmed by 6 bases and the J gene end by 0 bases; junction bases not matched to a gene: 10. Germline V gene data show CDR1 as MNHNY and CDR2 as SVGAGI (reference sequence). CDR3 nucleotides: TGTGCCAGCAGCCCCTGGGGACAGGTGAGCTCCTACGAGCAGTACTTC. Its protein is CASSPWGQVSSYEQYF.

V is TRBV28 and J is TRBJ1-1; the D gene is possibly TRBD1 (6 bases). V was trimmed by 5 bases and J by 4 bases, leaving 17 bases between them. From germline, CDR1 is MDHEN and CDR2 SYDVKM. CDR3 length equals 15 residues. The CDR3 bases are TGTGCCAGCAGTGCAGGTGGGGGCCGCGGCACTGAAGCTTTCTTT. Amino acids: CASSAGGGRGTEAFF. Supplemented by reference TRBV28 and TRBJ1-1, the full variable domain reads DVKVTQSSRYLVKRTGEKVFLECVQDMDHENMFWYRQDPGLGLRLIYFSYDVKMKEKGDIPEGYSVSREKKERFSLILESASTNQTSMYLCASSAGGGRGTEAFFGQGTRLTVV.

The chain couples TRBV7-8 to TRBJ2-2; TRBD1 matches at 7 bases. CDR1 and CDR2 from the germline V gene are SGHVS and FQNEAQ. CDR3 length: 15 amino acids. V trimming: 1 base; J trimming: 3 bases; junction bases outside the gene matches: 2. The CDR3 sequence: CASSLGQGDTGELFF. In nucleotides, the CDR3 is TGTGCCAGCAGCTTAGGACAGGGTGACACCGGGGAGCTGTTTTTT.

This rearrangement joins TRBV7-2 to TRBJ2-1; the match to TRBD1 covers 7 bases. The J segment lost 6 bases and the V segment lost 1 base, leaving 12 bases of the junction unmatched. The CDR3 extends over 17 amino acids. Germline V gives CDR1 SGHTA, CDR2 FQGNSA. CDR3: CASSLEGAAHRPNEQFF. As DNA, the CDR3 is TGTGCCAGCAGCTTAGAGGGGGCGGCCCACCGGCCCAATGAGCAGTTCTTC.

This clone was found once. The chain is built from TRBV27 and TRBJ2-3; TRBD2 might be the D (6 bases). Trimming left V 0 bases short and J 0 bases short, with 7 bases between. Germline V gene sequence: CDR1 MNHEY, CDR2 SMNVEV (reference sequence). The CDR3 is 15 residues long. DNA of the CDR3: TGTGCCAGCAGTTTATCTAGCGGCAGCACAGATACGCAGTATTTT. Translating it yields CASSLSSGSTDTQYF.